This TCR beta chain was documented in a study of T cell responses to AZD1222 COVID-19 vaccine. Germline CDR1 and CDR2: LNHDA and SQIVND (reference sequence). The CDR3 is 14 amino acids. The J segment lost 8 bases and the V segment lost 7 bases, leaving 8 bases of the junction unmatched. Only in-frame clones appear in the TCRdb table, and some are missing; sequencing was by immunoSEQ multiplex PCR. The sample holds 180,000 or so clones, roughly 94% seen once. Study-level results: Increased Spike-specific TCR breadth and depth were observed after two AZD1222 doses. Possibly, clonal diversity was underestimated; donors were largely white British and included more females.

This clone showed up just a few times. Its cognate antigen is unknown. V is TRBV19 and J is TRBJ2-1; 10 bases are a match to TRBD2. The receptor comes from an adult who received the AZD1222 COVID-19 vaccine. Sample: peripheral blood, taken 28 days after the second AZD1222 dose. CDR3 sequence (DNA): TGTGCCAGTACAGGGACTAGCGAGGCCGATGAGCAGTTCTTC. Translated: CASTGTSEADEQFF.